The rows below give T cell receptor beta chains drawn from one sample of a study of shared clonotypes between healthy human individuals. The assay was immunoSEQ multiplex PCR, and TCRdb's table has in-frame clones only and misses some. Of fewer than 2.5 million clones listed, over 85% are singletons. Source material: naive CD4+ T cells from PBMCs. Receptors were obtained from a man aged 18 to 29 in good health. Some clones in this sample may be carry-over from other donors' samples. The CDR3 runs from the conserved cysteine through the conserved F or W. Each record gives: J gene, V gene, CDR3 length, CDR3 protein.

TRBJ1-2 TRBV19 13 CASSIGAHYGYTF
TRBJ2-3 TRBV29-1 14 CSVVPVSGADTQYF
TRBJ2-5 TRBV5-1 15 CASSPGTSVQETQYF
TRBJ2-2 TRBV11-1 15 CASSLPGGNTGELFF
TRBJ2-2 TRBV5-1 16 CASSPVVAGNTGELFF
TRBJ1-4 TRBV19 16 CASSPPLRGIGEKLFF
TRBJ2-7 TRBV28 16 CASSLGLITGSYEQYF
TRBJ1-1 TRBV7-2 15 CASSLRRGPGTEAFF
TRBJ2-2 TRBV5-1 13 CASSLVVAGELFF
TRBJ2-3 TRBV5-1 13 CASSLDPTDTQYF
TRBJ2-5 TRBV6-1 13 CASSGTQQETQYF
TRBJ2-7 TRBV6-5 14 CASSYRDRAYEQYF
TRBJ2-7 TRBV9 17 CASSPQVSGSDGDEQYF
TRBJ2-7 TRBV5-1 16 CASSGGPTGVSYEQYF
TRBJ1-2 TRBV9 15 CASSVTGTGQYGYTF
TRBJ1-1 TRBV19 14 CASTPGQGPTEAFF
TRBJ2-4 TRBV5-6 16 CASSQGGRGLKNIQYF
TRBJ2-7 TRBV28 14 CASTLGRASYEQYF
TRBJ1-2 TRBV6-6 12 CASSSSWVGYTF
TRBJ1-1 TRBV11-2 14 CASFRGVGVAEAFF
TRBJ2-2 TRBV9 16 CASSVVTSGSGGELFF
TRBJ2-7 TRBV27 15 CASSLGTSGLYEQYF
TRBJ2-2 TRBV5-1 15 CASSLAAWGTGELFF
TRBJ2-7 TRBV6-1 13 CASSEASLRLQYF
TRBJ2-7 TRBV27 14 CASSTRTTYYEQYF
TRBJ2-3 TRBV7-3 14 CASAKREDTDTQYF
TRBJ2-5 TRBV5-5 13 CASSKPGGETQYF
TRBJ2-6 TRBV7-3 19 CASSPRQGGAAAGANVLTF
TRBJ2-2 TRBV2 16 CASRGRGAGDTGELFF
TRBJ1-2 TRBV9 14 CASSVDYLNYGYTF
TRBJ2-1 TRBV11-3 13 CASSLVISDEQFF
TRBJ2-2 TRBV7-2 14 CASGGSANTGELFF
TRBJ2-1 TRBV6-1 14 CASSRDSSYNEQFF
TRBJ1-3 TRBV9 16 CASSAGTGNSGNTIYF
TRBJ2-5 TRBV5-4 18 CASSLAGFAGGVGETQYF
TRBJ1-1 TRBV19 16 CASRGSGTRVNTEAFF
TRBJ2-3 TRBV7-3 15 CASSLGGRWADTQYF
TRBJ2-2 TRBV9 15 CASSGTSGSPGELFF
TRBJ2-1 TRBV7-3 13 CASSPYVGDEQFF
TRBJ1-4 TRBV27 14 CASSPLAAGEKLFF
TRBJ2-3 TRBV4-1 15 CASSQYGGGADTQYF
TRBJ2-4 TRBV5-6 14 CASSFGTSGNIQYF
TRBJ2-1 TRBV6-6 15 CASSSGTSTYNEQFF
TRBJ2-5 TRBV28 15 CASSSGWGGAETQYF
TRBJ2-3 TRBV27 16 CASSLWAKQGGDTQYF
TRBJ2-1 TRBV19 16 CASRTKSGSLYNEQFF
TRBJ1-1 TRBV7-2 15 CASSLGPDRNTEAFF
TRBJ2-7 TRBV6-1 15 CASRRSGDRVYEQYF
TRBJ1-1 TRBV5-6 13 CASSKRGSTEAFF